These 18 T cell receptor beta chains came from one sample sequenced in a study of beta chain features in type 1 diabetes. Study-wide results and limits: Researchers report that Type 1 diabetes patients had moderately but significantly shorter TCRB CDR3s across all four CD4+ subsets.

The investigators reverse transcribed all of the isolated RNA, so they sequenced expressed TCRB transcripts. Produced via immunoSEQ multiplex PCR; TCRdb's table is partial and in-frame only. In the table there are hundreds of thousands of clones, over 11% of which are singletons. These TCRs are of unknown antigen specificity. Specimen: naive CD4+ T cells from blood. The receptors come from a man in his late teens or twenties with type 1 diabetes.

This clone was seen more than once but under ten times. This rearrangement joins TRBV2 to TRBJ2-3; TRBD2 aligns across 9 bases. The CDR3 spans 15 residues. The germline CDR1 and CDR2 sequences are SNHLY and FYNNEI. V shed 6 bases and J 6 bases; nucleotides not matched to a gene: 10. The CDR3 is CASSFPGLAMDTQYF. The DNA for the CDR3 is TGTGCCAGCAGCTTTCCGGGACTAGCAATGGATACGCAGTATTTT.

The V call is TRBV19, the J call TRBJ2-7; D ambiguous. V lost 2 bases and J 2 bases, leaving 10 bases between the germline ends. The V gene's germline CDR1 is LNHDA and CDR2 SQIVND (reference sequence). CDR3 length: 14 amino acids. The CDR3 DNA reads TGTGCCAGTAGTATATCGGCAAGAACCTACGAGCAGTACTTC. Translated: CASSISARTYEQYF.

This clone appeared a few times. The CDR3 region has the DNA TGTGCCAGCAGTTTCCCGCCCGGCAAGCTGTTTTTT. Translated, it gives CASSFPPGKLFF. V is TRBV27 and J is TRBJ2-2; D unresolved. Germline assignment: CDR1 MNHEY and CDR2 SMNVEV (reference sequence). V dropped 3 bases and J dropped 12 bases, with 11 bases sitting between them. This CDR3 region has 12 residues.

The table lists this clone with a few counts. The CDR3 here is CAGLAGHEQYF. The CDR3 region has the DNA TGCGCGGGACTAGCGGGACACGAGCAGTACTTC. V usage is TRBV20-1 and J usage is TRBJ2-7; 13 bases fit TRBD2. The length of the CDR3 is 11 residues. The germline V gene has CDR1 DFQATT and CDR2 SNEGSKA (reference sequence).

The rearrangement uses TRBV29-1 and TRBJ2-5; D remains unclear. The V gene's germline CDR1 is SQVTM and CDR2 ANQGSEA. This CDR3 has 12 residues. V was clipped by 2 bases and J by 5 bases, with 9 bases between them. The chain's CDR3 is CSVEMYGETQYF. The CDR3 bases are TGCAGCGTTGAAATGTACGGTGAGACCCAGTACTTC.

This clone came up a few times. The rearrangement joins TRBV28 to TRBJ2-5; a weak D match, TRBD1 (5 bases). Germline V gene sequence: CDR1 MDHEN, CDR2 SYDVKM. The CDR3 extends over 16 amino acids. V lost 4 bases to trimming and J lost 2 bases, with 17 bases between them. The CDR3 sequence: CASSSRETARQETQYF. CDR3 DNA sequence: TGTGCCAGCAGTTCCCGCGAGACAGCTCGACAAGAGACCCAGTACTTC.

The chain combines TRBV9 with TRBJ1-3; D gene ambiguous. CDR3 length: 16 amino acids. From germline, CDR1 is SGDLS and CDR2 YYNGEE. Trimming pared 0 bases from V and 3 bases from J, leaving 13 bases between. This CDR3 reads CASSVGTQTGGNTIYF. The CDR3 DNA follows: TGTGCCAGCAGCGTAGGGACCCAGACCGGTGGAAACACCATATATTTT.

This clone was seen a few times. The chain combines TRBV7-2 with TRBJ2-5; D remains ambiguous. The CDR3 consists of 12 residues. Trimming took 2 bases from V and 5 from J, leaving 6 bases between them. Germline CDR1 reads SGHTA; CDR2 reads FQGNSA. CDR3 region: CASSLLLETQYF. CDR3 sequence (DNA): TGTGCCAGCAGCTTACTATTGGAGACCCAGTACTTC.

The gene calls are TRBV21-1 and TRBJ1-2. TRBV21-1 is designated a pseudogene. The CDR3 covers 11 residues. For the CDR3, the DNA is TGTGCCAGCGGGTTAGGCGGTGGCTACACCTTC. Protein: CASGLGGGYTF.

This clone was counted between two and nine times. The V call is TRBV6-5, the J call TRBJ2-7; 7 nucleotides agree with TRBD1. The germline V gene has CDR1 MNHEY and CDR2 SVGAGI. V lost 7 bases to trimming and J lost 7 bases; unmatched junction nucleotides: 16. The CDR3 has 15 residues. The CDR3 sequence is CASTARGRGTGEQYF. CDR3 DNA sequence: TGTGCCAGCACTGCACGCGGCAGGGGGACGGGGGAGCAGTACTTC.

Only a few counts were recorded for this clone. The V gene is TRBV5-1, the J gene TRBJ1-1; no clear D gene. V was cut by 3 bases and J by 0 bases, with 6 bases left in between. CDR3 length: 13 amino acids. Germline CDR1 reads SGHRS; CDR2 reads YFSETQ. DNA for the CDR3: TGCGCCAGCAGCTCGGCGATGAACACTGAAGCTTTCTTT. Translating gives CASSSAMNTEAFF.

This clone was detected only a few times. V usage is TRBV6-5 and J usage is TRBJ1-2, with a tentative D call TRBD1 (5 bases). Germline loops: CDR1 MNHEY, CDR2 SVGAGI. The V gene lost 6 bases and the J gene lost 7 bases, with 15 bases spanning the gap. There are 13 residues in the CDR3. This chain's CDR3 is CASRLTGARGYTF. The DNA for the CDR3 is TGTGCCAGCAGGCTCACCGGGGCTCGTGGCTACACCTTC.

DNA of the CDR3: TGCGCCAGCAGCCAAGATAGGACCAGGGGGCGTGAAAAACTGTTTTTT. It specifies CASSQDRTRGREKLFF. The V and J genes are TRBV4-1 and TRBJ1-4; 8 nucleotides match TRBD1. Trimming cost V 0 bases and J 7 bases; bases outside gene matches: 7. The V gene's germline CDR1 is MGHRA and CDR2 YSYEKL. The CDR3 extends over 16 amino acids.

In this sample, this clone turned up a few times. The rearrangement joins TRBV4-3 to TRBJ1-2; D gene unclear. The CDR3 extends over 13 amino acids. Trimming removed 0 bases from V and 8 bases from J, with 10 bases in between. Looked up from germline, CDR1 is LGHNA and CDR2 is YSLEER. Here the CDR3 reads CASSQERAAGYTF. The CDR3 DNA is TGCGCCAGCAGCCAAGAGAGGGCCGCGGGCTACACCTTC.

The chain carries TRBV5-1 and TRBJ2-3; possibly TRBD2 for D (5 bases). Trimming took off 4 bases at V and 2 bases at J, with 20 bases between the two ends. Germline lookup yields CDR1 SGHRS and CDR2 YFSETQ. The CDR3 contains 17 residues. CDR3 in amino acids: CASSRKGIGEITDTQYF. Written as DNA, the CDR3 is TGCGCCAGCAGCCGAAAGGGTATCGGGGAGATCACAGATACGCAGTATTTT.

The genes are TRBV5-1 and TRBJ2-1, with 8 bases lining up with TRBD2. Trimming at V came to 2 bases and at J to 7 bases, leaving 11 bases not matched to a gene. There are 16 residues in the CDR3. Germline values: CDR1 SGHRS, CDR2 YFSETQ. CDR3 sequence (DNA): TGCGCCAGCAGCTTAAGCTTGCGCGGGAGGTATAATGAGCAGTTCTTC. Residues: CASSLSLRGRYNEQFF.

J is TRBJ2-3 and V is TRBV28, with 9 bases that match TRBD2. This CDR3 is built from 13 residues. The V gene end was trimmed by 8 bases and the J gene end by 2 bases; junction bases not matched to a gene: 2. Germline lookup yields CDR1 MDHEN and CDR2 SYDVKM. The CDR3: CASQREDTDTQYF. The CDR3 DNA reads TGTGCCAGCCAGCGGGAGGACACAGATACGCAGTATTTT.

The gene calls are TRBV11-1 and TRBJ2-1, with 10 nucleotides matching TRBD2. The CDR3 sequence is 16 residues long. CDR1 is SGHAT, CDR2 FQDESV, per germline (reference sequence). V shed 5 bases and J 8 bases; nucleotides not matched to a gene: 12. The CDR3 protein is CASSPHIAGGSHEQFF. DNA for the CDR3: TGTGCCAGCAGCCCGCACATAGCGGGGGGATCACATGAGCAGTTCTTC.